This TCR beta chain is drawn from a study of T cells expressing NK-cell markers. About the research overall: TCR beta repertoires came from sorted CD3+CD56+NKG2C+, CD3+CD56+NKG2C- and CD3+CD56-NKG2C+ T cells.

The TCR beta cDNA came from 5'RACE template switching with UMIs. TCRdb reprocessed the 5' RACE reads and stores each CDR3 protein as one record, lacking DNA. The table counts more than 400,000 distinct CDR3 sequences; 6% to 9.5% lies in the top ten. General study points: Topping the CD3+CD56-NKG2C+ fraction as well were these clonotypes, in a few donors. HCMV specificity of the expanded NKG2C+ T cell clones stayed unclear.

With regard to this clonotype: Its antigen is still unknown.

This CDR3 contains 16 residues. CDR1 and CDR2 from the germline V gene are SGHRS and YFSETQ. This clonotype was sampled from a woman between 18 and 69 years old in good health. Sequencing used blood T cells: a sorted CD56 or NKG2C T cell subset, CD4+ or CD8+ T cells, or bulk PBMC T cells (not recorded which). The gene calls are TRBV5-1 and TRBJ1-3. CDR3 residues: CASTLPISHSGNTIYF. Variable domain in full (rest from reference TRBV5-1 and TRBJ1-3): KAGVTQTPRYLIKTRGQQVTLSCSPISGHRSVSWYQQTPGQGLQFLFEYFSETQRNKGNFPGRFSGRQFSNSRSEMNVSTLELGDSALYLCASTLPISHSGNTIYFGEGSWLTVV.